The next 25 T cell receptor beta chains were all read from a single sample in a study of regulatory T cells. Overall study findings and caveats: Hydrophobic residues at CDR3 positions 6 and 7 were enriched in conventional CD4+ T cells of CD3G-deficient patients.

The PCR used 52 TRBV and 13 TRBJ primers. The method was immunoSEQ multiplex PCR; TCRdb's version includes in-frame clones alone and lacks a portion of them. Of approximately 18,000 clones in the sample, 80% to 90% were seen once. For these TCRs, the target antigens are not known. The specimen was conventional CD4+ T cells sorted from blood. The receptors were gathered from a person aged 25 to 45 with CD3G deficiency.

This sequence joins TRBV6-1 and TRBJ2-2, with D perhaps matching TRBD1 (6 bases). Trimming shortened V by 7 bases and J by 1 base, and 10 bases separated the two germline ends. The germline V gene has CDR1 MNHNS and CDR2 SASEGT. This CDR3 contains 14 residues. This chain's CDR3 is CASIGTLNTGELFF. DNA for the CDR3: TGTGCCAGCATAGGGACATTGAACACCGGGGAGCTGTTTTTT.

The V and J genes are TRBV6-1 and TRBJ1-2, with 8 bases lining up with TRBD1. V shed 5 bases and J 5 bases; nucleotides not matched to a gene: 7. Germline V gene lookup returns CDR1 MNHNS and CDR2 SASEGT. This CDR3 region has 14 residues. The CDR3 sequence is CASSLPDRAYGYTF. CDR3 sequence (DNA): TGTGCCAGCAGTTTGCCGGACAGGGCGTATGGCTACACCTTC.

V and J are TRBV6-1 and TRBJ2-7; D is ambiguous. This CDR3 is built from 12 residues. Trimming took 1 base from V and 5 from J, leaving 6 bases between them. In germline, CDR1 is MNHNS, CDR2 SASEGT. CDR3 coding DNA: TGTGCCAGCAGTGAAGGGATACACGAGCAGTACTTC. Amino acid sequence: CASSEGIHEQYF.

This clone was picked up one time. The chain carries TRBV19 and TRBJ1-5; no firm D call. The CDR3 loop spans 13 amino acids. V shed 3 bases and J shed 7 bases, with 10 bases lying between them. Germline loops: CDR1 LNHDA, CDR2 SQIVND (reference sequence). The CDR3 sequence is CASSMSPEQPQHF. The CDR3 DNA sequence: TGTGCCAGTAGTATGAGTCCGGAACAGCCCCAGCATTTT.

The chain employs TRBV28 and TRBJ1-1; no reliable D call. Germline V CDR1 and CDR2: MDHEN, SYDVKM. The V end lost 4 bases, the J end lost 5 bases, and 23 bases lay between the germline ends. There are 17 residues in the CDR3. This CDR3 is CASSSRRRSRDRTEAFF. CDR3 nucleotides: TGTGCCAGCAGTTCCCGACGGAGAAGTAGGGATAGGACTGAAGCTTTCTTT.

The V gene is TRBV7-9, the J gene TRBJ2-3; a weak D match, TRBD2 (5 bases). The V gene lost 4 bases and the J gene lost 2 bases, with 13 bases spanning the gap. This CDR3 spans 15 amino acids. The V gene's germline CDR1 is SEHNR and CDR2 FQNEAQ (reference sequence). CDR3 region: CASSYAGGHTDTQYF. The DNA for the CDR3 is TGTGCCAGCAGCTATGCGGGCGGTCACACAGATACGCAGTATTTT.

This clone was found a few times. The chain links TRBV10-3 to TRBJ1-2; possibly TRBD1 for D (6 bases). Trimming removed 5 bases at V and 6 bases at J, with 13 bases between. In germline, CDR1 is ENHRY, CDR2 SYGVKD. The CDR3 extends over 13 amino acids. The CDR3 bases are TGTGCCATCAGTTTCACAGGGCTAGATGGCTACACCTTC. It is translated as CAISFTGLDGYTF.

The chain is built from TRBV10-2 and TRBJ1-1; 9 bases match TRBD1. V lost 10 bases to trimming and J lost 3 bases; unmatched junction nucleotides: 6. Germline V CDR1 and CDR2: WSHSY, SAAADI. The CDR3 runs to 13 residues. The CDR3 loop reads CATRTGEYTEAFF. The CDR3 DNA reads TGCGCCACCAGGACAGGGGAGTACACTGAAGCTTTCTTT.

This chain joins TRBV5-1 and TRBJ1-2; possibly TRBD1 for D (6 bases). The germline V and J ends were trimmed by 1 base and 8 bases, with 15 bases remaining between them. CDR3 length: 14 amino acids. Germline V gene data show CDR1 as SGHRS and CDR2 as YFSETQ. The DNA of the CDR3 is TGCGCCAGCAGCTTGAGCGGCAGGGGAGGAGGCTACACCTTC. Translated, it gives CASSLSGRGGGYTF.

The chain has TRBV7-9 and TRBJ2-5; D may be TRBD1 (6 bases). The CDR3 runs 16 residues. Trimming cost V 5 bases and J 1 base, with 17 bases left between them. Germline V gives CDR1 SEHNR, CDR2 FQNEAQ (reference sequence). The CDR3, as DNA: TGTGCCAGCAGCCCAAGCGCGACAGGAGCCCAAGAGACCCAGTACTTC. Protein: CASSPSATGAQETQYF.

The V gene is TRBV6-1, the J gene TRBJ2-7, with D perhaps matching TRBD1 or TRBD2 (5 bases each). Germline V CDR1 and CDR2: MNHNS, SASEGT. The CDR3 is 13 amino acids. V lost 1 base, J lost 3 bases, and 7 bases lay in between. DNA of the CDR3: TGTGCCAGCAGTGAAGTGAGGGGCTACGAGCAGTACTTC. Protein: CASSEVRGYEQYF.

The chain joins TRBV28 to TRBJ2-5, with 9 bases fitting TRBD1. The J call may be mistaken, given a closer DNA end match to TRBJ2-7. Germline V gene data show CDR1 as MDHEN and CDR2 as SYDVKM. The length of the CDR3 is 15 residues. Written as DNA, the CDR3 is TGTGCCAGCAGTTTCAGGGACAGGGTGGTTTACGAGCAGTACTTC. Residues: CASSFRDRVVYEQYF.

The chain carries TRBV7-9 and TRBJ1-2; 7 nucleotides match TRBD1. Looked up from germline, CDR1 is SEHNR and CDR2 is FQNEAQ (reference sequence). The CDR3 loop spans 14 amino acids. V was pared by 1 base and J by 7 bases, with 6 bases of the junction left unmatched. The CDR3 DNA follows: TGTGCCAGCAGCTTAGGGAGCGACAGGGCTGGCTACACCTTC. Its protein product is CASSLGSDRAGYTF.

V and J are TRBV7-9 and TRBJ1-2; 7 nucleotides line up with TRBD1. The V segment lost 4 bases and the J segment 8 bases; nucleotides outside the gene matches: 10. The germline V gene has CDR1 SEHNR and CDR2 FQNEAQ (reference sequence). The CDR3 spans 14 residues. The CDR3 sequence is CASSSGTAPGGYTF. In DNA form, the CDR3 reads TGTGCCAGCAGCTCCGGGACAGCCCCTGGGGGCTACACCTTC. Drawing the rest from reference TRBV7-9 and TRBJ1-2, the complete variable domain is DTGVSQNPRHKITKRGQNVTFRCDPISEHNRLYWYRQTLGQGPEFLTYFQNEAQLEKSRLLSDRFSAERPKGSFSTLEIQRTEQGDSAMYLCASSSGTAPGGYTFGSGTRLTVV.

This clone was found a few times. Here the CDR3 reads CASGSRSGHEQFF. The DNA for the CDR3 is TGTGCCAGCGGTTCACGCTCGGGGCATGAGCAGTTCTTC. This chain joins TRBV27 and TRBJ2-1; D is possibly TRBD1 or TRBD2 (5 bases each). This CDR3 spans 13 amino acids. Trimming left V 8 bases short and J 8 bases short, with 16 bases between. Germline loops: CDR1 MNHEY, CDR2 SMNVEV (reference sequence).

This chain connects TRBV6-1 to TRBJ1-1, with 9 positions matching TRBD1. The germline gives CDR1 MNHNS, CDR2 SASEGT. This CDR3 has 12 residues. Trimming took 5 bases from V and 10 from J; bases not matched to a gene: 5. This CDR3 is CASSLQGARAFF. CDR3 in DNA: TGTGCCAGCAGTCTACAGGGGGCGCGAGCTTTCTTT.

On this clone: One junction end does not reproduce the germline sequence, and a read error may be involved. The chain couples TRBV12-5 to TRBJ2-1; tentatively, D is TRBD1 or TRBD2 (5 bases each). The CDR3 loop spans 12 amino acids. CDR1 and CDR2 from the germline V gene are LGHNT and FRNRAP. The CDR3 spells CASGSTRGNEVF. The CDR3 coding sequence is TGTGCTAGTGGGTCTACTAGGGGTAATGAGGTCTTC.

The chain links TRBV7-8 to TRBJ2-7; the match to TRBD1 covers 10 bases. CDR3 length: 15 amino acids. Germline CDR1 is SGHVS and CDR2 is FQNEAQ. V gave up 3 bases and J gave up 1 base; unmatched junction bases: 3. The CDR3 loop is CASSLTGGRSYEQYF. In DNA, the CDR3 is TGTGCCAGCAGCTTGACAGGGGGCAGGTCCTACGAGCAGTACTTC.

This chain joins TRBV10-3 and TRBJ2-1; 12 bases line up with TRBD2. Trimming removed 6 bases from V and 6 bases from J; junction bases left unmatched: 9. This CDR3 spans 16 amino acids. CDR1 ENHRY and CDR2 SYGVKD come from the germline V gene. The CDR3 DNA follows: TGTGCCATCAGGATAGTACTAGCGGGAGGTTCCAATGAGCAGTTCTTC. Its translation: CAIRIVLAGGSNEQFF.

This clone has only one observation. The chain recombines TRBV7-8 with TRBJ1-1, with 8 bases identical to TRBD1. The CDR3 contains 16 residues. With V trimmed by 5 bases and J by 3 bases, 11 bases remained unmatched. CDR1 is SGHVS and CDR2 is FQNEAQ in the germline V gene. This chain's CDR3 is CASSPLSGGLDTEAFF. CDR3 coding DNA: TGTGCCAGCAGCCCCCTCTCAGGGGGCTTAGACACTGAAGCTTTCTTT.

This clone appeared a few times. The chain recombines TRBV28 with TRBJ2-3; 9 nucleotides align to TRBD1. The V gene's germline CDR1 is MDHEN and CDR2 SYDVKM. The CDR3 loop spans 17 amino acids. Losses at the gene ends were 6 bases for V and 2 bases for J; bases not matched to a gene: 12. The CDR3 region is CASSQLGTGLSTDTQYF. As DNA, the CDR3 is TGTGCCAGCAGCCAACTCGGGACAGGGCTTTCCACAGATACGCAGTATTTT.

The chain carries TRBV28 and TRBJ1-2; D might be TRBD1 (6 bases). Trimming pared 4 bases from V and 3 bases from J, leaving 15 bases between. The CDR3 length is 15 residues. The germline gives CDR1 MDHEN, CDR2 SYDVKM. The CDR3 loop reads CASSSGQGRDYGYTF. The CDR3 DNA reads as TGTGCCAGCAGTTCAGGTCAGGGGAGAGACTATGGCTACACCTTC.

This clone has more than one count but fewer than ten. This chain links TRBV6-1 with TRBJ2-7; 8 nucleotides line up with TRBD1. After removal of 4 bases from V and 5 bases from J, the junction contained 4 bases not matched to a gene. The CDR3 has 13 residues. CDR1 is MNHNS and CDR2 is SASEGT in the germline V gene. CDR3 protein: CASSVQGANEQYF. CDR3 DNA sequence: TGTGCCAGCAGTGTGCAGGGGGCCAACGAGCAGTACTTC.

This chain links TRBV18 with TRBJ1-1; D perhaps matches TRBD1 (5 bases). The CDR3 covers 14 residues. The V and J ends lost 3 bases and 1 base respectively, with 9 bases between them. Germline CDR1 KGHSH, CDR2 LQKENI. DNA for the CDR3: TGTGCCAGCTCACCGATTGGGGGGAACACTGAAGCTTTCTTT. Translation: CASSPIGGNTEAFF.

V and J are TRBV19 and TRBJ1-2; TRBD1 matches 10 bases. Germline V gene data show CDR1 as LNHDA and CDR2 as SQIVND (reference sequence). CDR3 size: 18 residues. Germline trimming cut 5 bases from V and 3 bases from J; bases unmatched to any gene: 15. The CDR3 region is CASSDPHGAGTGDYGYTF. The CDR3 DNA reads TGTGCCAGTAGTGATCCCCACGGCGCCGGGACAGGGGACTATGGCTACACCTTC.